The 17 T cell receptor beta chains below all came from one sample that was sequenced in a study of cytomegalovirus exposure and HLA in healthy donors. The PCR had 60 Vbeta and 13 Jbeta primers. Using immunoSEQ multiplex PCR, the repertoire was profiled, and TCRdb retains in-frame clones only, with some absent. The data contain around 190,000 clones, about 78% of them seen just once; the ten biggest clones take up just under 3%. What was sequenced was PBMCs. The receptors derive from a woman in her 30s in good health and CMV-seronegative.

A word on this clone: The same CDR3 also results from other DNA sequences found in this sample. The rearrangement joins TRBV30 to TRBJ1-1; D possibly corresponds to TRBD1 (5 bases). Germline V gives CDR1 GTSNPN, CDR2 SVGIG (reference sequence). Trimming left V 0 bases short and J 4 bases short, with 9 bases between. The CDR3 contains 13 residues. The CDR3 coding sequence is TGTGCCTGGAGTGTAGTGGGGGGCACTGAAGCTTTCTTT. It yields the protein CAWSVVGGTEAFF.

The rearrangement links TRBV5-4 to TRBJ1-1; D perhaps matches TRBD1 (6 bases). The CDR3 spans 12 residues. Trimming left V 7 bases short and J 7 bases short, with 14 bases between. Germline values: CDR1 SGHNT, CDR2 YYREEE (reference sequence). The CDR3 region has the DNA TGTGCCAGCGGACAGAGAACAGGTGAAGCTTTCTTT. Translating it yields CASGQRTGEAFF.

The chain employs TRBV21-1 and TRBJ1-5; TRBD1, the D gene given by the table, was not confirmed from the DNA. TRBV21-1 is designated a pseudogene. This CDR3 comprises 21 residues. The CDR3, as DNA: TGTGCCAGCAGCAAGCGGAGAGGGGACACACTAGAGGGGTATAGCAATCAGCCCCAGCATTTT. It is translated as CASSKRRGDTLEGYSNQPQHF.

This clone was picked up a small number of times. The chain recombines TRBV28 with TRBJ1-4; the D gene is possibly TRBD1 (6 bases). Germline CDR1 and CDR2: MDHEN and SYDVKM. The CDR3 is 14 residues long. The germline V and J ends were trimmed by 10 bases and 1 base, with 13 bases remaining between them. CDR3 region: CATLRGQTNEKLFF. The CDR3 coding sequence is TGTGCCACCTTGCGGGGGCAAACTAATGAAAAACTGTTTTTT. The full variable domain, in which reference TRBV28 and TRBJ1-4 provide the parts outside the CDR3, is DVKVTQSSRYLVKRTGEKVFLECVQDMDHENMFWYRQDPGLGLRLIYFSYDVKMKEKGDIPEGYSVSREKKERFSLILESASTNQTSMYLCATLRGQTNEKLFFGSGTQLSVL.

The chain is built from TRBV6-1 and TRBJ2-5; D ambiguous. The better agreement between TRBJ2-7 and the DNA end casts doubt on the J call. CDR3 length equals 12 residues. The germline gives CDR1 MNHNS, CDR2 SASEGT. CDR3 DNA sequence: TGTGCGACGAGAGGCAACCCTTACGAGCAGTACTTC. Translated, it gives CATRGNPYEQYF.

The rearrangement joins TRBV6-5 to TRBJ2-1, with a weak D call TRBD1 (5 bases). The CDR3 runs to 14 residues. Trimming took off 10 bases at V and 7 bases at J, with 20 bases between the two ends. Germline CDR1 reads MNHEY; CDR2 reads SVGAGI. The CDR3 sequence is CATLRAHSGNEQFF. The CDR3 DNA follows: TGTGCCACACTGCGAGCGCATTCAGGGAATGAGCAGTTCTTC.

The gene calls are TRBV15 and TRBJ1-3, with 8 bases identical to TRBD1. From germline, CDR1 is LNHNV and CDR2 YYDKDF (reference sequence). This CDR3 has 13 residues. With V trimmed by 11 bases and J by 2 bases, 5 bases remained unmatched. This CDR3 reads CALADRAGNTIYF. The CDR3 DNA reads TGTGCCCTCGCGGACAGGGCTGGAAACACCATATATTTT. The variable domain in full, completed from reference TRBV15 and TRBJ1-3, reads DAMVIQNPRYQVTQFGKPVTLSCSQTLNHNVMYWYQQKSSQAPKLLFHYYDKDFNNEADTPDNFQSRRPNTSFCFLDIRSPGLGDTAMYLCALADRAGNTIYFGEGSWLTVV.

This clone was observed a few times. The chain has TRBV14 and TRBJ1-2; 7 bases agree with TRBD1. This CDR3 spans 13 amino acids. With 4 bases clipped from V and 6 bases from J, the junction kept 5 bases outside the gene matches. Germline-derived CDR1 and CDR2 are SGHDN and FVKESK. The CDR3 reads CASSRGQPDGYTF. In DNA form, the CDR3 reads TGTGCCAGCAGCCGGGGACAGCCAGATGGCTACACCTTC.

This chain connects TRBV4-1 to TRBJ1-1, with 10 bases aligning to TRBD1. The CDR3 length is 15 residues. V lost 3 bases to trimming and J lost 5 bases; unmatched junction nucleotides: 6. From germline, CDR1 is MGHRA and CDR2 YSYEKL. CDR3 coding DNA: TGCGCCAGCAGCCAGGGACAGGGGTCGAGAACTGAAGCTTTCTTT. Amino acids: CASSQGQGSRTEAFF.

The rearrangement uses TRBV5-5 and TRBJ2-5, with TRBD2 matching 7 bases. The J call may be mistaken, given a closer DNA end match to TRBJ2-7. CDR1 SGHKS and CDR2 YYEKEE come from the germline V gene (reference sequence). This CDR3 is built from 15 residues. The CDR3 protein is CASSLVGGSSYEQYF. In DNA form, the CDR3 reads TGTGCCAGCAGCTTGGTCGGGGGGAGCTCCTACGAGCAGTACTTC.

The J gene is TRBJ2-7, the V gene TRBV4-1; 7 bases agree with TRBD2. The CDR3 extends over 14 amino acids. The germline V gene has CDR1 MGHRA and CDR2 YSYEKL. Trimming took 3 bases from V and 3 from J; bases not matched to a gene: 5. Here the CDR3 reads CASSHSGANYEQYF. The CDR3, as DNA: TGCGCCAGCAGCCACAGCGGGGCCAACTACGAGCAGTACTTC.

The chain has TRBV10-3 and TRBJ2-7, with 10 bases matching TRBD1. Germline trimming cut 8 bases from V and 3 bases from J; bases unmatched to any gene: 13. The CDR3 extends over 16 amino acids. Germline V gene data show CDR1 as ENHRY and CDR2 as SYGVKD. The CDR3 protein is CAIGKKGTGVIYEQYF. CDR3 nucleotides: TGTGCCATCGGAAAAAAAGGGACAGGGGTTATCTACGAGCAGTACTTC.

The J gene is TRBJ2-2, the V gene TRBV6-5; 11 positions agree with TRBD1. Germline V gene sequence: CDR1 MNHEY, CDR2 SVGAGI. Trimming at V came to 4 bases and at J to 6 bases, leaving 7 bases not matched to a gene. The CDR3 contains 16 residues. CDR3 DNA sequence: TGTGCCAGCAGTTTCTCGGGACAGGGGGTTCCCGGGGAGCTGTTTTTT. Protein product: CASSFSGQGVPGELFF.

V is TRBV5-4 and J is TRBJ1-3; 9 nucleotides align to TRBD1. CDR3 length: 16 amino acids. Germline trimming cut 4 bases from V and 4 bases from J; bases unmatched to any gene: 9. Germline V gene data show CDR1 as SGHNT and CDR2 as YYREEE (reference sequence). The CDR3 region is CASSTGTGRGGNTIYF. The CDR3 DNA reads TGTGCCAGCAGCACCGGGACAGGGAGGGGAGGAAACACCATATATTTT.

V usage is TRBV30 and J usage is TRBJ1-5, with D maybe TRBD1 (6 bases). The CDR3 sequence is 14 residues long. The germline V gene has CDR1 GTSNPN and CDR2 SVGIG (reference sequence). V lost 2 bases, J lost 2 bases, and 10 bases lay in between. The CDR3 here is CAWSRTEGNQPQHF. The CDR3 bases are TGTGCCTGGAGTCGGACAGAAGGCAATCAGCCCCAGCATTTT. Combining the CDR3 with reference TRBV30 and TRBJ1-5 gives the whole variable domain SQTIHQWPATLVQPVGSPLSLECTVEGTSNPNLYWYRQAAGRGLQLLFYSVGIGQISSEVPQNLSASRPQDRQFILSSKKLLLSDSGFYLCAWSRTEGNQPQHFGDGTRLSIL.

DNA for the CDR3: TGCGCCAGCAGCTGGAACCCGGGACAGGGTTACAATGAGCAGTTCTTC. It yields the protein CASSWNPGQGYNEQFF. This chain connects TRBV5-1 to TRBJ2-1; 9 bases line up with TRBD1. Germline-derived CDR1 and CDR2 are SGHRS and YFSETQ. This CDR3 has 16 amino acids. The V segment lost 3 bases and the J segment 4 bases; nucleotides outside the gene matches: 8. Combining the CDR3 with reference TRBV5-1 and TRBJ2-1 gives the whole variable domain KAGVTQTPRYLIKTRGQQVTLSCSPISGHRSVSWYQQTPGQGLQFLFEYFSETQRNKGNFPGRFSGRQFSNSRSEMNVSTLELGDSALYLCASSWNPGQGYNEQFFGPGTRLTVL.

This clone has just a few counts. The gene calls are TRBV7-9 and TRBJ2-5; a possible D gene is TRBD2 (5 bases). The CDR3 has 16 amino acids. Germline V gene lookup returns CDR1 SEHNR and CDR2 FQNEAQ (reference sequence). V was trimmed by 2 bases and J by 2 bases, leaving 15 bases between them. Here the CDR3 reads CASSLFPSLSQETQYF. Here the CDR3 DNA reads TGTGCCAGCAGCTTATTTCCTAGCCTTTCTCAAGAGACCCAGTACTTC.